Sequencing of this T cell receptor (beta chain) was carried out in a study of T cells in Graves' hyperthyroidism and ophthalmopathy. Whole-study results and caveats: Most thyroid clonotypes with frequency above 0.001 were detected in blood.

A remark on this clonotype: What it binds is unknown.

With duration under 3 months, ophthalmopathy was active: Clinical Activity Score at least 3, NOSPECS at least 4. Researchers took RNA transcripts and amplified the TCR beta CDR3 regions from them. HTBI primers were employed in a first-round RT-PCR of the TCR CDR3. TCRdb reprocessed the multiplex PCR reads with MiXCR, giving one entry per CDR3 protein. The table lists hundreds of thousands of distinct CDR3 sequences, more than 14% of them singletons, with approximately 13% in the top ten. The sequenced material came from blood. The receptor's source is a woman aged 45-60 years with Graves' ophthalmopathy.

Here the CDR3 DNA reads TGTGCCAGCACCCCTCTAGCGGGAGGACCCTACAATGAGCAGTTCTTC. This gives the protein CASTPLAGGPYNEQFF. The chain carries TRBV28 and TRBJ2-1; 11 positions match TRBD2. There are 16 residues in the CDR3. Germline V gene data show CDR1 as MDHEN and CDR2 as SYDVKM. J lost 2 bases, V lost 7 bases, and 7 bases had no gene match.